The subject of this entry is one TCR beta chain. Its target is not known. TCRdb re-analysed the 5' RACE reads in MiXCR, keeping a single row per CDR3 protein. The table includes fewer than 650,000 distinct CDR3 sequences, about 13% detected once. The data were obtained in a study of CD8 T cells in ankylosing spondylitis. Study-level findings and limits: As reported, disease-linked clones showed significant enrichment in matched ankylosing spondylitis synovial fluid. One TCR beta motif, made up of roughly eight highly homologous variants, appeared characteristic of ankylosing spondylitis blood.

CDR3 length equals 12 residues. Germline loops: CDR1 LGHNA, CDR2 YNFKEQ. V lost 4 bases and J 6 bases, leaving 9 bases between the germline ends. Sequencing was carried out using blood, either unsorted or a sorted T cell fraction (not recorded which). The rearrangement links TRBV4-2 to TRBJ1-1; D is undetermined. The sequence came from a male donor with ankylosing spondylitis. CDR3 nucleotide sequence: TGTGCCAGCAGCCCGACTCCTCCTGAAGCTTTCTTT. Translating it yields CASSPTPPEAFF.